A selection of T cell receptor beta chains follows, all from one sample in a study of T cell responses to AZD1222 COVID-19 vaccine. Some clones are missing from TCRdb's copy, which holds only in-frame ones; the method was immunoSEQ multiplex PCR. The sample has about 170,000 clones, around nine tenths seen once; the top ten hold 0.85% to 1.1%. This specimen consisted of peripheral blood, obtained 28 days after the second AZD1222 dose. Every receptor here comes from an adult who received the AZD1222 COVID-19 vaccine. The CDR3 runs from the conserved cysteine through the conserved F or W. The D gene is left open where the match is weak. Only part of the rows carry a size: once, few, many, or a class if the clone is expanded.

j_call clone_size d_call v_call cdr3_nt cdr3_aa
TRBJ2-3 . . TRBV10-1 TGCGCCAGCAGTAAGGGTTCGACTAGCACAGATACGCAGTATTTT CASSKGSTSTDTQYF
TRBJ2-1 . . TRBV11-3 TGTGCCAGCAGCTCCATGACTAGCAATGAGCAGTTCTTC CASSSMTSNEQFF
TRBJ2-7 . . TRBV18 TGTGCCAGCTCGCTAACCCGTTACCCCTCCTACGAGCAGTACTTC CASSLTRYPSYEQYF
TRBJ2-1 . . TRBV6-5 TGTGCCAGCGGGGTGCTCTATGGGGACAATGAGCAGTTCTTC CASGVLYGDNEQFF
TRBJ1-4 . . TRBV7-8 TGTGCCAGCAGCTTGACAGCCACCAATGAAAAACTGTTTTTT CASSLTATNEKLFF
TRBJ1-1 . . TRBV5-1 TGCGCCAGCAGCTTCGCAGGGAACACTGAAGCTTTCTTT CASSFAGNTEAFF
TRBJ1-3 . . TRBV19 TGTGCCAGTAGTATGGGAAGGGGGACCCACTCTGGAAACACCATATATTTT CASSMGRGTHSGNTIYF
TRBJ1-1 . . TRBV7-9 TGTGCCAGCAGCTCGGCCTACACAGGGAACACTGAAGCTTTCTTT CASSSAYTGNTEAFF
TRBJ1-2 . . TRBV30 TGTGCCTGGAGTGTTCACCCGCCCTATGGCTACACCTTC CAWSVHPPYGYTF
TRBJ2-1 . . TRBV15 TGTGCCACCAGCAGAGAGCATGGGGAGCAGTTCTTC CATSREHGEQFF
TRBJ2-5 . . TRBV20-1 TGCAGTGCTAGTGTCCCCATTGACGGGGGAGGGACCCAGTACTTC CSASVPIDGGGTQYF
TRBJ2-7 . TRBD1 TRBV19 TGTGCCAGTAGTTCCCTCGACAGGGGGCCATACGAGCAGTACTTC CASSSLDRGPYEQYF
TRBJ1-4 . . TRBV12-3/TRBV12-4 TGTGCCAGCAGTGAAATCGGGGGGGGACTGTTTTTT CASSEIGGGLFF
TRBJ1-2 . . TRBV6-5 TGTGCCAGCAGTTACGATATAGGCCTCTATGGCTACACCTTC CASSYDIGLYGYTF
TRBJ2-7 . . TRBV5-4 TGTGCCAGCTCCCCTGGGGGGACATACTACGAGCAGTACTTC CASSPGGTYYEQYF
TRBJ1-2 once . TRBV21-1 TGTGCCAGCAGCAAAGGGAGAAGGGGCGTCCTTCTAGGCTATGGCTACACCTTC CASSKGRRGVLLGYGYTF
TRBJ1-2 . . TRBV30 TGTGCCTGGAGTGTTGCCCGGGGCTACACCTTC CAWSVARGYTF
TRBJ1-1 once TRBD1 TRBV25-1 TGTGCCAGCTCCGCGGGGACAGGGATTGAAGCTTTCTTT CASSAGTGIEAFF
TRBJ2-7 . . TRBV25-1 TGTGCCAGTCTGACTCCTTTCGAGCAGTACTTC CASLTPFEQYF
TRBJ2-2 . TRBD2 TRBV5-1 TGCGCCAGCAGCTTGGACCATAGCGGGGTATTTACCGGGGAGCTGTTTTTT CASSLDHSGVFTGELFF
TRBJ2-2 . . TRBV7-2 TGTGCCAGCAGCTTAGGGCAGTCGACGAACACCGGGGAGCTGTTTTTT CASSLGQSTNTGELFF
TRBJ2-1 . . TRBV13 TGTGCCAGCAGCTTAAGGGGGGGCCTGCTCAATGAGCAGTTCTTC CASSLRGGLLNEQFF
TRBJ2-1 . . TRBV24-1 TGTGCCACCAGTCGGGACGGAATGAATGAGCAGTTCTTC CATSRDGMNEQFF
TRBJ1-1 . TRBD1 TRBV5-6 TGTGCCAGCAGCCCGGGACAGGGTTTGGGGGTTCCCACTGAAGCTTTCTTT CASSPGQGLGVPTEAFF
TRBJ2-7 . . TRBV6-5 TGTGCCAGCAGTTACTCCCAGGGGATCTCCTACGAGCAGTACTTC CASSYSQGISYEQYF
TRBJ2-1 . . TRBV3-1/TRBV3-2 TGTGCCAGCAGCCAAGGGACATACTCTAATGAGCAGTTCTTC CASSQGTYSNEQFF
TRBJ1-4 . TRBD1 TRBV5-1 TGCGCCAGCAGCCCTGACAGGGGTCCAGGTCATGCAACTAATGAAAAACTGTTTTTT CASSPDRGPGHATNEKLFF
TRBJ2-2 . TRBD2 TRBV6-2/TRBV6-3 TGTGCCAGCATCCCAGGGGATAGCGGGGTTACCGGGGAGCTGTTTTTT CASIPGDSGVTGELFF
TRBJ1-2 . . TRBV11-2 TGTGCCAGCAGCTTAGAGGCAGGGGCTAACTATGGCTACACCTTC CASSLEAGANYGYTF
TRBJ1-1 . . TRBV3-1/TRBV3-2 TGTGCCAGCAGCCAGTTGAACACTGAAGCTTTCTTT CASSQLNTEAFF
TRBJ1-1 . . TRBV6-5 TGTGCCAGCAGTCCCCGGGGGAGGGAGGCTTTCTTT CASSPRGREAFF
TRBJ1-5 . TRBD1 TRBV2 TGTGCCAGCAGTTGGGGACAGGGCGGCAATCAGCCCCAGCATTTT CASSWGQGGNQPQHF
TRBJ2-3 . TRBD2 TRBV5-1 TGCGCCAGCAGCTTGGGCGGGACTACCACAGATACGCAGTATTTT CASSLGGTTTDTQYF
TRBJ2-4 . . TRBV5-8 TGTGCCAGCAGCTGGGGGCGGTTAACCGGGGTTCCCTACTTC CASSWGRLTGVPYF
TRBJ1-5 . . TRBV3-1/TRBV3-2 TGTGCCAGCAGCGCTACAAGTAGCAATCAGCCCCAGCATTTT CASSATSSNQPQHF
TRBJ1-2 . . TRBV5-6 TGTGCCAGCAGCTTGTCAGTCGGAGGCTACACCTTC CASSLSVGGYTF
TRBJ2-7 . TRBD2 TRBV4-1 TGCGCCAGCAGCCAAGATCCAGCGGGGCTCTCCTACGAGCAGTACTTC CASSQDPAGLSYEQYF
TRBJ2-7 . TRBD1 TRBV4-2 TGTGCCAGCAGCCAAGAGGTGGACAGGGCATCCTACGAGCAGTACTTC CASSQEVDRASYEQYF
TRBJ1-2 . . TRBV5-4 TGTGCCAGCAGCTTGGTAGGGCAGGGGCGCGGGTATGGCTACACCTTC CASSLVGQGRGYGYTF
TRBJ1-5 . TRBD1 TRBV18 TGTGCCAGCTCACCTACAGGGGGCGATCGGGGCAATCAGCCCCAGCATTTT CASSPTGGDRGNQPQHF
TRBJ1-6 . . TRBV2 TGTGCCAGCATCTTGGGGGGGACTGTCCAGGCACCCCTCCACTTT CASILGGTVQAPLHF
TRBJ1-2 . . TRBV29-1 TGCAGCGTTCGGCCGCGCGGCGGAGTTGGCTATGGCTACACCTTC CSVRPRGGVGYGYTF
TRBJ2-1 . TRBD2 TRBV7-2 TGTGCCAGCAGCTTAGTTGCTAGCGGTAACAATGAGCAGTTCTTC CASSLVASGNNEQFF
TRBJ1-1 . . TRBV27 TGTGCCAGCAGTTTTGGGCCCAGATCGAACACTGAAGCTTTCTTT CASSFGPRSNTEAFF
TRBJ2-3 . TRBD2 TRBV4-3 TGCGCCAGCAGCCAAGATTCATACACTAGCGGGTTTCCAGATACGCAGTATTTT CASSQDSYTSGFPDTQYF
TRBJ1-2 . . TRBV13 TGTGCCAGCAGCGCGGACAGCCGCTATGGCTACACCTTC CASSADSRYGYTF
TRBJ1-3 . . TRBV25-1 TGTGCCAGCAGTGATGGGGGGATTGGAAACACCATATATTTT CASSDGGIGNTIYF
TRBJ2-7 . TRBD2 TRBV19 TGTGCCAGTAGTATCCGGGCGACTAGCGGGGGCTACGAGCAGTACTTC CASSIRATSGGYEQYF
TRBJ1-6 . . TRBV18 TGTGCCAGCTCAAGAGACAGGACGAATTCACCCCTCCACTTT CASSRDRTNSPLHF
TRBJ2-5 . . TRBV27 TGTGCCAGCAGACGGTCTGGGTACCAAGAGACCCAGTACTTC CASRRSGYQETQYF
TRBJ1-6 . . TRBV6-5 TGTGCCAGCAGTTACTCCGTGTGGGGGGCGTCTCCCCTCCACTTT CASSYSVWGASPLHF
TRBJ2-2 once TRBD2 TRBV6-6 TGTGCCAGCAGTTACTTACTAGCGGGAGTCACCGGGGAGCTGTTTTTT CASSYLLAGVTGELFF
TRBJ1-3 . TRBD1 TRBV19 TGTGCCAGTATACAGGGGGCTGGAAACACCATATATTTT CASIQGAGNTIYF